This T cell receptor beta chain comes out of a study of blood T cell repertoires in COVID-19. Study details: Specimens from acute and convalescent COVID-19 originated in the United States, Italy and Spain.

Sequenced by immunoSEQ multiplex PCR; TCRdb stores in-frame clones only, minus some. This sample has roughly 250,000 clones, with around nine tenths found just once. Germline V gene sequence: CDR1 MNHNS, CDR2 SASEGT. Trimming removed 2 bases from V and 4 bases from J, with 16 bases in between. This CDR3 is built from 16 residues. This TCR was recovered from a man aged 40-49 years who had recovered from COVID-19. Sequencing was done on a sample of peripheral blood. This chain joins TRBV6-1 and TRBJ2-3; maybe TRBD1 (6 bases). CDR3 DNA sequence: TGTGCCAGCAGTGAATCGGTCAGGGGCGCCGCAGATACGCAGTATTTT. Translating it yields CASSESVRGAADTQYF.